This T cell receptor (beta chain) was profiled in a study of blood T cell repertoires in COVID-19. TCRdb's table, derived via immunoSEQ multiplex PCR, lists solely in-frame clones and lacks some. Of 220,000 or so clones detected, around 83% appear once; the ten largest clones hold roughly 1.3%. The germline CDR1 and CDR2 sequences are LGHNA and YSLEER. V was trimmed by 0 bases and J by 3 bases, leaving 6 bases between them. This CDR3 comprises 15 residues. Adults between roughly 18 and 89 years of age took part from 20 to 25 US areas. Allocation to cohorts depended on clinical history reported by the participants.

The chain uses TRBV4-3 and TRBJ2-6; the D is unclear. Sequenced sample: PBMCs or T cells enriched from blood (not recorded which). The TCR sequence derives from a woman aged 40 to 50 with acute COVID-19. In DNA form, the CDR3 reads TGCGCCAGCAGCCAAGAGACTCTTGGGGCCAACGTCCTGACTTTC. It codes for CASSQETLGANVLTF.